The following is a T cell receptor (beta chain) sequence with its context. Its binding antigen is unknown. Qualities for individual bases were not recorded, and no much larger clone is one base off. The CDR3 regions of human TCRbeta chains were analyzed by immunosequencing. The study's processing was this. Repertoire TCRs were matched against a reference library of SARS-CoV-2-specific TCRs generated with the MIRA antigen-specificity platform. Breadth was defined as the fraction of unique TCRs that were SARS-CoV-2-associated. Depth was defined as the fraction of total T cells that were SARS-CoV-2-associated. Each spike-specific TCR was assigned to its reactive spike region and to a CD4 or CD8 class using the MIRA data. Log10-transformed breadth and depth values were compared by one-way ANOVA with Sidak's multiple comparisons tests. In TCRdb, the immuneACCESS table is reduced to in-frame sequences with V and J assigned. These tables do not hold every clone; where another copy was compared, an unresolved V gene accounts for under half, and the others remain unexplained. The DNA was the basis for D and trimming; V, J and clone size are from that table. The sample contains roughly 150,000 clones, 90% of them found a single time. About 6.5% of the sample is in the top ten clones.

The data derive from a study of T cell responses to AZD1222 COVID-19 vaccine (dated by TCRdb to 2020 to 2023). General notes on the study: TCR sequencing was performed for about 250 trial participants, of whom about 210 were given two doses of AZD1222 and 26 were given two doses of MenACWY control vaccine. Enrollment into the trials was organized by age into subgroups of 18-55, 56-69 and 70-plus years, and those subgroups contained about 160, 30 and 59 TCR-sequenced participants, respectively.

Results and caveats for the whole study, not just this receptor: Conclusions about previously exposed vaccinees are limited because only five to seven AZD1222 recipients were SARS-CoV-2 seropositive at baseline. Participants were mostly white British, with more females than males. The authors suggested clonal diversity may have been underestimated. Epitopes outside the regions mutated in the B.1.351 and B.1.1.7 variants were reportedly recognized by nearly half of the unique spike-specific TCRs. Because no day 14 peak-response samples were available, the repertoires could be characterized only after the peak T cell response. After two AZD1222 doses, both the breadth and the depth of spike-specific TCRs were significantly higher than at day 0 and than in MenACWY recipients. Vaccine-associated CD4 TCRs spanned the whole spike protein, with dominant responses in regions 160-218 and 743-854. In the small 56-69-year group, the increase in depth fell short of significance, most likely because of low power.

The cysteine opens and the phenylalanine closes a CDR3 of 16 amino acids. The sequence is cut down to CDR3 DNA, 48 bases in frame from base 1. The germline V gene supplies CDR1 ENHRY and CDR2 SYGVKD. V loses 4 bases, J loses 4 bases, and the germline ends lie 16 bases apart. The sample's time point label is to be understood as: about 28 days (+/-7) after the second vaccine dose. AZD1222 recipients with second doses at about 4 weeks or about 12 weeks were pooled, because spike-specific TCR depth and breadth did not differ between schedules. Samples from vaccinated people were obtained from the UK trials COV001 and COV002, which included a single-blind randomized controlled phase 2/3 trial of AZD1222 (ChAdOx1 nCoV-19) in healthy adults. For TCRbeta chain sequencing, PBMC samples from trial participants were taken at day 0 and at day 28 after the second dose.

This receptor was taken from an adult who received the AZD1222 COVID-19 vaccine. The rearrangement joined TRBV10-3 to TRBJ2-2; a weak D assignment points to TRBD2 (5 bases agree). Sequencing was performed on peripheral blood, taken 28 days after the second AZD1222 dose. This receptor has the CDR3 CAISGFEGGGTGELFF. At the DNA level, the sequence is TGTGCCATCAGTGGGTTCGAGGGCGGTGGCACCGGGGAGCTGTTTTTT.